Following are 27 T cell receptor beta chains from one sample sequenced in a study of blood T cell repertoires in COVID-19. The repertoire was sequenced with immunoSEQ multiplex PCR; TCRdb's copy has only in-frame clones and lacks some. The table includes approximately 150,000 clones, roughly 80% detected once. Sequenced sample: peripheral blood. The receptors stem from a man between 60 and 75 years old with acute or convalescent COVID-19.

The chain carries TRBV29-1 and TRBJ2-1; D is perhaps TRBD1 (5 bases). The CDR3 totals 14 residues. V gave up 4 bases and J gave up 4 bases, with 14 bases separating them. Per the germline V gene, CDR1 is SQVTM and CDR2 is ANQGSEA. The CDR3 DNA sequence: TGCAGCGTTGGTAGGCAGGGCTTATACAATGAGCAGTTCTTC. Amino acid sequence: CSVGRQGLYNEQFF.

The chain recombines TRBV7-9 with TRBJ2-1; 8 nucleotides line up with TRBD1. The CDR3 has 14 residues. J was trimmed by 9 bases and V by 5 bases; bases with no gene match: 9. The germline V gene encodes CDR1 SEHNR and CDR2 FQNEAQ (reference sequence). CDR3 in amino acids: CASSAPGQESEQFF. CDR3 DNA: TGTGCCAGCAGCGCACCGGGACAGGAGAGTGAGCAGTTCTTC.

This clone is a singleton in its sample. The chain carries TRBV5-1 and TRBJ2-7; TRBD1 matches 9 bases. Germline V gene lookup returns CDR1 SGHRS and CDR2 YFSETQ. The CDR3 is made up of 14 amino acids. Trimming cost V 3 bases and J 2 bases; bases outside gene matches: 3. CDR3 in amino acids: CASSYRTGAYEQYF. CDR3 bases: TGCGCCAGCAGCTACCGGACAGGGGCCTACGAGCAGTACTTC.

In its sample, this clone was seen once. The chain employs TRBV7-2 and TRBJ2-5, with TRBD2 as a possible D gene (5 bases). The V end lost 5 bases, the J end lost 2 bases, and 12 bases lay between the germline ends. Germline CDR1 and CDR2: SGHTA and FQGNSA. CDR3 length: 14 residues. The CDR3 region is CASSPRGTQETQYF. Written as DNA, the CDR3 is TGTGCCAGCAGCCCCCGGGGTACTCAAGAGACCCAGTACTTC.

This rearrangement joins TRBV29-1 to TRBJ1-1; D gene uncertain. V was cut by 4 bases and J by 6 bases, with 18 bases left in between. The CDR3 contains 14 residues. CDR1 is SQVTM and CDR2 is ANQGSEA in the germline V gene. The CDR3 DNA is TGCAGCGTTGTTAGACCCTCGATGAGGGCTGAAGCTTTCTTT. Amino acids: CSVVRPSMRAEAFF. The full variable domain, in which reference TRBV29-1 and TRBJ1-1 provide the parts outside the CDR3, is SAVISQKPSRDICQRGTSLTIQCQVDSQVTMMFWYRQQPGQSLTLIATANQGSEATYESGFVIDKFPISRPNLTFSTLTVSNMSPEDSSIYLCSVVRPSMRAEAFFGQGTRLTVV.

This chain uses TRBV9 with TRBJ2-1; perhaps TRBD1 as D (6 bases). Trimming left V 3 bases short and J 2 bases short, with 12 bases between. The CDR3 has 15 residues. In germline, CDR1 is SGDLS, CDR2 YYNGEE. Written as DNA, the CDR3 is TGTGCCAGCAGCGCAATCCGGGACACCTACAATGAGCAGTTCTTC. Protein product: CASSAIRDTYNEQFF.

The chain joins TRBV14 to TRBJ2-1; TRBD2 agrees at 14 bases. The CDR3 is 14 residues long. With V trimmed by 4 bases and J by 15 bases, 8 bases remained unmatched. Germline lookup yields CDR1 SGHDN and CDR2 FVKESK. The CDR3 nucleotides are TGTGCCAGCAGCCCGCCAGGGACTAGCGGGGGACCGTTCTTC. Its protein product is CASSPPGTSGGPFF.

On this clone: The junction shows a germline mismatch at one end, possibly a read error. This chain connects TRBV7-9 to TRBJ1-4; D gene unclear. In germline, CDR1 is SEHNR, CDR2 FQNEAQ (reference sequence). CDR3 length equals 16 residues. The CDR3 sequence: CASSLEAGVGGEKLFF. CDR3 DNA sequence: TGTGCCAGCAGTTTAGAGGCGGGCGTGGGCGGAGAAAAACTGTTTTTT.

The chain joins TRBV6-4 to TRBJ2-3, with 8 bases fitting TRBD2. CDR1 MRHNA and CDR2 SNTAGT come from the germline V gene. Losses at the gene ends were 3 bases for V and 1 base for J; bases not matched to a gene: 3. This CDR3 is 15 amino acids long. The CDR3 loop reads CASSESAGGTDTQYF. CDR3 nucleotides: TGTGCCAGCAGTGAATCAGCGGGAGGCACAGATACGCAGTATTTT.

This clone is a singleton in its sample. The chain couples TRBV5-1 to TRBJ2-1; 13 positions agree with TRBD2. V lost 0 bases and J lost 6; bases outside the gene matches: 12. The length of the CDR3 is 19 residues. Germline CDR1 reads SGHRS; CDR2 reads YFSETQ. The CDR3 DNA sequence: TGCGCCAGCAGCTTGGTGCCAGGTACTAGCGGGAGGGCCTTCAATGAGCAGTTCTTC. As protein: CASSLVPGTSGRAFNEQFF.

This clone was counted a single time. This sequence joins TRBV5-1 and TRBJ1-3; no clear D gene. CDR3 size: 15 residues. V lost 4 bases and J lost 0, with 11 bases in between. Per germline, CDR1 SGHRS and CDR2 YFSETQ. Written as DNA, the CDR3 is TGCGCCAGCAGCAGAAACAGCAACTCTGGAAACACCATATATTTT. Amino acid sequence: CASSRNSNSGNTIYF.

This clone has just a few counts. The CDR3 loop reads CATSRGANLIQETQYF. As DNA, the CDR3 is TGTGCCACCAGCAGAGGTGCGAACCTAATACAAGAGACCCAGTACTTC. The chain is built from TRBV15 and TRBJ2-5; D unresolved. V lost 1 base to trimming and J lost 2 bases, with 14 bases between them. There are 16 residues in the CDR3. Germline V CDR1 and CDR2: LNHNV, YYDKDF (reference sequence).

This chain uses TRBV7-9 with TRBJ1-6; unclear D gene. Germline values: CDR1 SEHNR, CDR2 FQNEAQ (reference sequence). Trimming took 1 base from V and 8 from J, leaving 9 bases between them. The CDR3 contains 14 residues. CDR3 sequence (DNA): TGTGCCAGCAGCTTAGGAGGGCAGGATTCACCCCTCCACTTT. It yields the protein CASSLGGQDSPLHF.

The rearrangement links TRBV3-1 (or the pseudogene TRBV3-2) to TRBJ2-7; 7 bases fit TRBD2. The CDR3 sequence is 14 residues long. CDR1 and CDR2 (germline): LGHDT, YNNKEL (reference sequence). V shed 3 bases, J shed 2 bases, and the junction held 4 bases outside the gene matches. Here the CDR3 DNA reads TGTGCCAGCAGCCATGGGGGGGGAACCTACGAGCAGTACTTC. Translated, it gives CASSHGGGTYEQYF.

The chain couples TRBV5-4 to TRBJ2-7, with 9 bases matching TRBD1. Trimming cost V 3 bases and J 5 bases; bases outside gene matches: 6. The CDR3 loop spans 14 amino acids. Germline CDR1 reads SGHNT; CDR2 reads YYREEE (reference sequence). The CDR3 protein is CASSSATGGNEQYF. The CDR3 nucleotides are TGTGCCAGCAGCTCAGCGACAGGGGGTAACGAGCAGTACTTC.

The chain links TRBV7-9 to TRBJ1-5; perhaps TRBD1 as D (5 bases). The V end lost 6 bases, the J end lost 1 base, and 19 bases lay between the germline ends. The germline V gene encodes CDR1 SEHNR and CDR2 FQNEAQ (reference sequence). The CDR3 contains 17 residues. CDR3 amino acids: CASSLGRGSESNQPQHF. CDR3 nucleotides: TGTGCCAGCAGTCTAGGGCGGGGGAGCGAAAGCAATCAGCCCCAGCATTTT. Based on the CDR3 plus reference TRBV7-9 and TRBJ1-5, the full variable domain is DTGVSQNPRHKITKRGQNVTFRCDPISEHNRLYWYRQTLGQGPEFLTYFQNEAQLEKSRLLSDRFSAERPKGSFSTLEIQRTEQGDSAMYLCASSLGRGSESNQPQHFGDGTRLSIL.

This chain joins TRBV7-3 and TRBJ2-7, with 7 bases lining up with TRBD2. Germline-derived CDR1 and CDR2 are SGHTA and FQGTGA. This CDR3 region has 15 residues. V was clipped by 5 bases and J by 6 bases; unmatched bases: 13. The CDR3 loop reads CASSPQPTSRSEQYF. DNA for the CDR3: TGTGCCAGCAGCCCCCAACCGACTAGCCGGTCCGAGCAGTACTTC.

This clone came up once. The chain couples TRBV12-3 or TRBV12-4 to TRBJ2-1, with a weak D call TRBD2 (5 bases). This CDR3 is built from 12 residues. V lost 2 bases and J lost 10, with 9 bases in between. The CDR3 DNA is TGTGCCAGCAGTTTAAGTGCGGGCGAGCAGTTCTTC. Translating it yields CASSLSAGEQFF.

The chain is built from TRBV27 and TRBJ2-1, with 7 bases that match TRBD1. The CDR3 runs to 15 residues. V was clipped by 6 bases and J by 4 bases; unmatched bases: 9. In germline, CDR1 is MNHEY, CDR2 SMNVEV (reference sequence). This CDR3 reads CASSRPGQWYNEQFF. The DNA of the CDR3 is TGTGCCAGCAGCCGCCCGGGACAGTGGTACAATGAGCAGTTCTTC.

This chain links TRBV5-1 with TRBJ1-1; 11 nucleotides align to TRBD1. This CDR3 is built from 16 residues. V dropped 4 bases and J dropped 3; count of bases not matched to a gene: 8. CDR1 is SGHRS, CDR2 YFSETQ, per germline. CDR3 in amino acids: CASSPRTGGMDTEAFF. CDR3 sequence (DNA): TGCGCCAGCAGCCCGAGGACAGGGGGCATGGACACTGAAGCTTTCTTT.

The chain links TRBV2 to TRBJ1-4; D unresolved. Germline V gene lookup returns CDR1 SNHLY and CDR2 FYNNEI. The V end was cut by 1 base, the J end by 11 bases, with 11 bases between. CDR3 length: 13 residues. Here the CDR3 reads CASSEGPRIKLFF. In nucleotides, the CDR3 is TGTGCCAGCAGTGAAGGTCCCAGGATCAAACTGTTTTTT. The full variable domain, in which reference TRBV2 and TRBJ1-4 provide the parts outside the CDR3, is EPEVTQTPSHQVTQMGQEVILRCVPISNHLYFYWYRQILGQKVEFLVSFYNNEISEKSEIFDDQFSVERPDGSNFTLKIRSTKLEDSAMYFCASSEGPRIKLFFGSGTQLSVL.

A single count supports this clone. The CDR3 sequence is CASSLRGQSPEQYF. The CDR3 region has the DNA TGTGCCAGCAGTCTCCGAGGACAGTCCCCCGAGCAGTACTTC. The chain links TRBV6-5 to TRBJ2-7; D is possibly TRBD1 (6 bases). CDR1 is MNHEY, CDR2 SVGAGI, per germline. There are 14 residues in the CDR3. V was trimmed by 5 bases and J by 6 bases, leaving 17 bases between them.

This chain uses TRBV5-1 with TRBJ2-3; 12 bases map to TRBD2. Unmatched junction bases numbered 12, after V lost 4 bases and J lost 3 bases. Germline V gene sequence: CDR1 SGHRS, CDR2 YFSETQ. CDR3 size: 18 residues. The CDR3: CASSRGASGRAGTDTQYF. The CDR3 DNA is TGCGCCAGCAGCAGAGGGGCTAGCGGGAGGGCCGGGACAGATACGCAGTATTTT.

The chain carries TRBV7-2 and TRBJ2-7; 11 bases align to TRBD2. V was pared by 2 bases and J by 4 bases, with 1 base of the junction left unmatched. The CDR3 length is 14 residues. The germline V gene has CDR1 SGHTA and CDR2 FQGNSA. The CDR3 reads CASSLTSGSYEQYF. The CDR3 DNA is TGTGCCAGCAGCTTAACTAGCGGGAGTTACGAGCAGTACTTC.

This chain connects TRBV24-1 to TRBJ1-5, with 7 bases matching TRBD1. The length of the CDR3 is 13 residues. Germline V lookup: CDR1 KGHDR, CDR2 SFDVKD. V was clipped by 9 bases and J by 3 bases; unmatched bases: 4. CDR3 residues: CATLTGSNQPQHF. In nucleotides, the CDR3 is TGTGCCACCCTGACAGGGTCCAATCAGCCCCAGCATTTT.

This chain links TRBV28 with TRBJ2-2; TRBD2 matches at 13 bases. The CDR3 length is 21 residues. Germline CDR1 and CDR2: MDHEN and SYDVKM. The junction had 18 bases not matched to a gene; V was cut back by 5 bases and J by 3 bases. In DNA, the CDR3 is TGTGCCAGCAGTACGACCCATACACTAGCGGGAGGGCGGCGCGACACCGGGGAGCTGTTTTTT. Its protein product is CASSTTHTLAGGRRDTGELFF. Full variable domain (outside the CDR3, taken from reference TRBV28 and TRBJ2-2): DVKVTQSSRYLVKRTGEKVFLECVQDMDHENMFWYRQDPGLGLRLIYFSYDVKMKEKGDIPEGYSVSREKKERFSLILESASTNQTSMYLCASSTTHTLAGGRRDTGELFFGEGSRLTVL.

In nucleotides, the CDR3 is TGCGCCAGCAGGGTGGGGCCCAGAGGCAATCAGCCCCAGCATTTT. Translated: CASRVGPRGNQPQHF. This chain links TRBV23-1 with TRBJ1-5, with D maybe TRBD1 (5 bases). TRBV23-1 is an ORF, with its function uncertain. Between the trimmed V and J ends, which lost 6 bases and 2 bases, there was a span of 14 bases. The CDR3 contains 15 residues.